Presented here are 12 T cell receptor beta chains from one specimen sequenced in a study of blood T cells in healthy people across ages (dated by TCRdb to between 2014 and 2017). Libraries were built with 5' RACE. The sample was run on an Illumina HiSeq 2500. A second PCR of roughly 7 to 12 cycles was run with a J-beta primer mix and a sample-barcoded 5' primer. The public reads were reprocessed in TCRdb via fastp at Q25 and MiXCR, keeping in-frame beta chains. For every CDR3 protein sequence, its rows merge into one entry that carries the most common genes and DNA. The sample table records approximately 320,000 distinct CDR3 sequences; 27% of these occur just once. The ten largest clones add up to approximately 30% of the sample. Sequencing was done on a sample of blood. Receptors originate from a woman between 70 and 85 years old in good health.

The V and J genes are TRBV27 and TRBJ2-4; 7 bases map to TRBD1. Germline values: CDR1 MNHEY, CDR2 SMNVEV (reference sequence). The trim removed 2 bases at V and 3 bases at J, leaving 7 bases unmatched. This CDR3 contains 16 residues. The CDR3 here is CASSLNRGMGKNIQYF. For the CDR3, the DNA is TGTGCCAGCAGTTTAAACAGGGGAATGGGCAAAAACATTCAGTACTTC.

J is TRBJ2-6 and V is TRBV5-1; 9 bases match TRBD1. The germline CDR1 and CDR2 sequences are SGHRS and YFSETQ. The CDR3 runs 16 residues. V trimming: 5 bases; J trimming: 3 bases; junction bases outside the gene matches: 6. The CDR3 here is CASRGQGVGGANVLTF. CDR3 DNA sequence: TGCGCCAGCAGGGGACAGGGTGTTGGTGGGGCCAACGTCCTGACTTTC.

J is TRBJ2-1 and V is TRBV5-5; 8 bases line up with TRBD1. V dropped 7 bases and J dropped 2; count of bases not matched to a gene: 11. The CDR3 covers 16 residues. CDR1 SGHKS and CDR2 YYEKEE come from the germline V gene (reference sequence). This CDR3 reads CASEGTGGGAYNEQFF. As DNA, the CDR3 is TGTGCCAGCGAGGGGACAGGTGGCGGGGCCTACAATGAGCAGTTCTTC.

There are a few counts of this clonotype. The chain links TRBV29-1 to TRBJ1-2; a possible D gene is TRBD1 (6 bases). Germline CDR1 SQVTM, CDR2 ANQGSEA. The CDR3 sequence is 13 residues long. Trimming stripped 4 bases from V and 8 bases from J, with 17 bases between. In nucleotides, the CDR3 is TGCAGCGTTGGGCAGGGGACAAGTCAAGGCTACACCTTC. Protein product: CSVGQGTSQGYTF.

V and J are TRBV29-1 and TRBJ2-7; possible D gene TRBD2, 6 bases. This CDR3 region has 12 residues. V was clipped by 7 bases and J by 5 bases, with 15 bases between them. Germline loops: CDR1 SQVTM, CDR2 ANQGSEA. The CDR3 DNA follows: TGCAGCGCCACGGGGTTAGCGGACGAGCAGTACTTC. Translation gives CSATGLADEQYF.

In this sample, this clonotype turned up a few times. The rearrangement uses TRBV6-4 and TRBJ2-5; TRBD1 is a possible D gene (6 bases). The J call is in doubt because the DNA end fits TRBJ2-1 better. This CDR3 is built from 13 residues. Germline CDR1 MRHNA, CDR2 SNTAGT. In DNA, the CDR3 is TGTGCCAGCTCTCCTAGCTGGGACACGGAGCAGTTCTTC. Translated, it gives CASSPSWDTEQFF.

V gene TRBV20-1 combines with J gene TRBJ2-7, with a possible D match to TRBD2 (6 bases). The germline V gene has CDR1 DFQATT and CDR2 SNEGSKA (reference sequence). The CDR3 totals 12 residues. V was trimmed by 8 bases and J by 2 bases, leaving 13 bases between them. For the CDR3, the DNA is TGCAGTTCCCACGGGGGAGCCTACGAGCAGTACTTC. This gives the protein CSSHGGAYEQYF.

V is TRBV7-2 and J is TRBJ2-5, with 7 bases matching TRBD1. TRBJ2-7 explains the end of the DNA better; the J call may be wrong. The CDR3 has 15 amino acids. Looked up from germline, CDR1 is SGHTA and CDR2 is FQGNSA. The CDR3 DNA sequence: TGTGCCAGCAGCTCCCCGGGACAGTTTCCCGCCGAGCAGTACTTC. Translating it yields CASSSPGQFPAEQYF.

This clonotype was recorded a few times. This chain uses TRBV20-1 with TRBJ1-4, with D unclear. CDR1 is DFQATT, CDR2 SNEGSKA, per germline (reference sequence). The CDR3 loop spans 14 amino acids. V gave up 8 bases and J gave up 3 bases, with 16 bases separating them. As DNA, the CDR3 is TGCAGTACGAAAGGCGACATTGCTAATGAAAAACTGTTTTTT. Its protein product is CSTKGDIANEKLFF.

This clonotype showed up many times. The chain recombines TRBV7-9 with TRBJ1-1, with D uncertain. Trimming removed 10 bases at V and 1 base at J, with 13 bases between. This CDR3 comprises 13 residues. Germline V gene lookup returns CDR1 SEHNR and CDR2 FQNEAQ (reference sequence). CDR3 coding DNA: TGTGCCACCCAACCCGCTGGGAACACTGAAGCTTTCTTT. Its protein product is CATQPAGNTEAFF. Based on the CDR3 plus reference TRBV7-9 and TRBJ1-1, the full variable domain is DTGVSQNPRHKITKRGQNVTFRCDPISEHNRLYWYRQTLGQGPEFLTYFQNEAQLEKSRLLSDRFSAERPKGSFSTLEIQRTEQGDSAMYLCATQPAGNTEAFFGQGTRLTVV.

The rearrangement links TRBV4-2 to TRBJ1-5; TRBD1 might be the D (5 bases). This CDR3 has 14 amino acids. V lost 3 bases to trimming and J lost 5 bases, with 11 bases between them. From germline, CDR1 is LGHNA and CDR2 YNFKEQ. CDR3 nucleotide sequence: TGTGCCAGCAGCCAGAGTGGGGGGGATCAGCCCCAGCATTTT. Its translation is CASSQSGGDQPQHF.

The V call is TRBV28, the J call TRBJ2-1, with 8 bases identical to TRBD2. V lost 2 bases, J lost 4 bases, and 4 bases stayed unmatched. In germline, CDR1 is MDHEN, CDR2 SYDVKM. The CDR3 spans 15 residues. The DNA of the CDR3 is TGTGCCAGCAGTTTAAGGGCGGGAGGATACAATGAGCAGTTCTTC. It specifies CASSLRAGGYNEQFF.